This section outlines one TCR beta chain sequence together with its context. Its antigen is unknown. The repertoire was sequenced with immunoSEQ multiplex PCR; TCRdb's copy has only in-frame clones and lacks some. The data hold more than 60,000 clones, with 75% to 90% observed a single time. The data derive from a study of OX40 agonist ivuxolimab in advanced cancers. Looking at the study overall: Patients were infused with ivuxolimab every 2 weeks at 0.01 to 10 mg/kg. Those enrolled were 82.7% male, with a mean age of roughly 60 years and ages from about 20 to 90. Study-wide results and limits: Both CD4+ and CD8+ T cell populations in blood had undergone clonal expansion by week 6 at 0.1 to 3.0 mg/kg. Also showing low normalized T-cell clonal expansion were some of the nonresponders.

The junction had 3 bases not matched to a gene; V was cut back by 6 bases and J by 11 bases. CDR3 length equals 11 residues. Germline loops: CDR1 LGHNT, CDR2 FRNRAP. The V and J genes are TRBV12-5 and TRBJ1-1; 10 bases match TRBD1. The source is an adult with an advanced solid tumor such as melanoma, head and neck, liver or kidney cancer. The sequenced sample was CD4+ or CD8+ T cells sorted from blood, obtained in a trial of the OX40 agonist ivuxolimab. In DNA form, the CDR3 reads TGTGCTAGTGGGACAGGGGGCCATGCTTTCTTT. Its translation: CASGTGGHAFF. The whole variable domain, filled in from reference TRBV12-5 and TRBJ1-1, reads DARVTQTPRHKVTEMGQEVTMRCQPILGHNTVFWYRQTMMQGLELLAYFRNRAPLDDSGMPKDRFSAEMPDATLATLKIQPSEPRDSAVYFCASGTGGHAFFGQGTRLTVV.